Listed below are T cell receptor beta chains from one sample, sequenced in a study of CD8+ T cells in alopecia areata. Measured with immunoSEQ multiplex PCR; TCRdb has only the in-frame clones, and not every one. The sample carries 140,000 to 150,000 clones, 62% recorded once. Sequencing was done on a sample of CD8+ T cells sorted from blood. Receptors originate from a human donor in good health. CDR3s include the opening cysteine and the closing phenylalanine or tryptophan. D genes are given only for firm matches. Clone size is shown for a subset of rows, as once, few, many or a class of expanded clone.

CDR3 DNA | CDR3 protein | clone size | J gene | CDR3 length | D gene | V gene
TGTGCCAGCAGCTCGACCGCGAAGCCCTACAATGAGCAGTTCTTC | CASSSTAKPYNEQFF | few | TRBJ2-1 | 15 | . | TRBV7-3
TGTGCCAGCAGTTCCGGGACTAGCGGGAGACTTGAGCAGTTCTTC | CASSSGTSGRLEQFF | . | TRBJ2-1 | 15 | TRBD2 | TRBV27
TGCGCCAGCAGCCAAGATGCGATGGGGAGGTCGGACTATGGCTACACCTTC | CASSQDAMGRSDYGYTF | . | TRBJ1-2 | 17 | . | TRBV4-1
TGTGCCAGCAGTGGGTCCTCTCGGGGGGAGGCAGATACGCAGTATTTT | CASSGSSRGEADTQYF | . | TRBJ2-3 | 16 | TRBD2 | TRBV2
TGTGCCACCAGCTCAGAGCATTGGGAGGAGACCCAGTACTTC | CATSSEHWEETQYF | . | TRBJ2-5 | 14 | . | TRBV15
TGTGCCAGCAGTTACGACGCCGGGTCCTACGAGCAGTACTTC | CASSYDAGSYEQYF | . | TRBJ2-7 | 14 | . | TRBV6-5
TGTGCCACCACGGACAGTTCCTACGAGCAGTACTTC | CATTDSSYEQYF | once | TRBJ2-7 | 12 | . | TRBV25-1
TGTGCCAGCAGCTTGGGACTAGCGGCAGATACGCAGTATTTT | CASSLGLAADTQYF | . | TRBJ2-3 | 14 | TRBD2 | TRBV5-4
TGTGCCAGCAGTGAGACTAGCGGGAGGGCCGATACGCAGTATTTT | CASSETSGRADTQYF | . | TRBJ2-3 | 15 | TRBD2 | TRBV6-4
TGTGCCAGCAGCTTTGGACAGGGTGAGCAGTACTTC | CASSFGQGEQYF | . | TRBJ2-7 | 12 | TRBD1 | TRBV11-1
TGTGCCAGCAGCCAAGTCCCGGCGGGGAGCTACGAGCAGTACTTC | CASSQVPAGSYEQYF | . | TRBJ2-7 | 15 | . | TRBV4-2
TGCAGCGTGCCGGGACTAGCGGGAGAAACCTACAATGAGCAGTTCTTC | CSVPGLAGETYNEQFF | few | TRBJ2-1 | 16 | TRBD2 | TRBV29-1
TGTGCCAGCAAAACCCCGGCCACTGAAGCTTTCTTT | CASKTPATEAFF | . | TRBJ1-1 | 12 | . | TRBV2
TGTGCCAGCACCTGGACAGGGGGAGATTCACCCCTCCACTTT | CASTWTGGDSPLHF | few | TRBJ1-6 | 14 | TRBD1 | TRBV27
TGTGCCAGCAGCCAGACTAGCGGGAGTGGGAATGAGCAGTTCTTC | CASSQTSGSGNEQFF | . | TRBJ2-1 | 15 | TRBD2 | TRBV28
TGTGCCAGCAGTGAATACAGCGGCCTAAGGAACGAGCAGTACTTC | CASSEYSGLRNEQYF | . | TRBJ2-7 | 15 | . | TRBV2
TGTGCCAGCAGCCACAGGATCGGTTACAATGAGCAGTTCTTC | CASSHRIGYNEQFF | . | TRBJ2-1 | 14 | . | TRBV7-9
TGTGCCAGCAGCCAAGATCTAACAGGGACCTCCTACGAGCAGTACTTC | CASSQDLTGTSYEQYF | . | TRBJ2-7 | 16 | . | TRBV14
TGTGCCAGCAGCTCCCCCGGGACTAGCGGCCCTCGGGAGCAGTTCTTC | CASSSPGTSGPREQFF | . | TRBJ2-1 | 16 | TRBD2 | TRBV7-9
TGCGCCAGCAGCCAAGATCCTTTCTTCGGCGGGAGGGCTAATGAGCAGTTCTTC | CASSQDPFFGGRANEQFF | . | TRBJ2-1 | 18 | TRBD2 | TRBV4-1
TGTGCCAGCAGCTTAGATCTCGGCGGGCGTGAAGCTTTCTTT | CASSLDLGGREAFF | . | TRBJ1-1 | 14 | . | TRBV11-2
TGTGCCAGCAGCCCCCCGTTAGCGGGAGAAGGTGAGCAGTACTTC | CASSPPLAGEGEQYF | . | TRBJ2-7 | 15 | TRBD2 | TRBV7-9
TGCAGCACTTCGACGAGCACCGGGGAGCTGTTTTTT | CSTSTSTGELFF | . | TRBJ2-2 | 12 | . | TRBV29-1
TGCAGCGTTGGGGACGGGCCCTACGAGCAGTACTTC | CSVGDGPYEQYF | few | TRBJ2-7 | 12 | . | TRBV29-1
TGTGCCAGCAGTCCGGCCGGCCTAGCTTCCAACAATGAGCAGTTCTTC | CASSPAGLASNNEQFF | few | TRBJ2-1 | 16 | . | TRBV27
TGCAGCGTTGTACTCCGGGGACAGGGGGCTCGAGAGCAGTACTTC | CSVVLRGQGAREQYF | . | TRBJ2-7 | 15 | TRBD1 | TRBV29-1
TGCGCCAGCAGTGCATCGTTATACGAGCAGTACTTC | CASSASLYEQYF | . | TRBJ2-7 | 12 | . | TRBV10-2
TGTGCCAGCAGCTTACCGACAGGGTACGAGCAGTACTTC | CASSLPTGYEQYF | . | TRBJ2-7 | 13 | TRBD1 | TRBV7-9
TGTGCCAGCAGCCGCCGACAGCTTAGCAATCAGCCCCAGCATTTT | CASSRRQLSNQPQHF | . | TRBJ1-5 | 15 | . | TRBV6-5
TGTGCCAGCAATCACAGGGAGGAGACCCAGTACTTC | CASNHREETQYF | . | TRBJ2-5 | 12 | . | TRBV25-1
TGTGCCACCAGGGAATGGCGGGGGAACACCGGGGAGCTGTTTTTT | CATREWRGNTGELFF | . | TRBJ2-2 | 15 | . | TRBV15
TGTGCCAGCAGCGCGACAGGGTGGGATACGCAGTATTTT | CASSATGWDTQYF | once | TRBJ2-3 | 13 | TRBD1 | TRBV7-3
TGTGCCAGCAGCTTGAGCAATCAGCCCCAGCATTTT | CASSLSNQPQHF | few | TRBJ1-5 | 12 | . | TRBV7-9
TGTGCCAGCAGTACCGGGCATGAGCAGTTCTTC | CASSTGHEQFF | . | TRBJ2-1 | 11 | . | TRBV27
TGTGCCGACCACCCCTCCTACGAGCAGTACTTC | CADHPSYEQYF | many | TRBJ2-7 | 11 | . | TRBV7-6
TGTGCCAGCAGCCTGCGGCCTGAGGTAGCGGAGATAGCCAAAAACATTCAGTACTTC | CASSLRPEVAEIAKNIQYF | . | TRBJ2-4 | 19 | . | TRBV7-2
TGCAGCGTCTCGGGAGGACCGGCTGAGCAGTTCTTC | CSVSGGPAEQFF | . | TRBJ2-1 | 12 | TRBD2 | TRBV29-1
TGTGCCAGCAGCTCCGGGACTCCCGGTGATGAGCAGTTCTTC | CASSSGTPGDEQFF | . | TRBJ2-1 | 14 | . | TRBV7-6
TGTGCCAGCAGCCGACTATCGGGACTATCGAGGGACAATGAGCAGTTCTTC | CASSRLSGLSRDNEQFF | . | TRBJ2-1 | 17 | TRBD2 | TRBV11-3
TGTGCCAGCAGTTTGGGACAGGGTGCCTACGAGCAGTACTTC | CASSLGQGAYEQYF | . | TRBJ2-7 | 14 | TRBD1 | TRBV25-1
TGTGCCAGCACCTCCTCTAGCGACTCCTACAATGAGCAGTTCTTC | CASTSSSDSYNEQFF | few | TRBJ2-1 | 15 | . | TRBV7-9
TGCAGCGTTGAACAGGGGAGTATGTACTATGGCTACACCTTC | CSVEQGSMYYGYTF | few | TRBJ1-2 | 14 | . | TRBV29-1
TGTGCCAGCAGTGGGGGGGGACAGCATGACGGCTACACCTTC | CASSGGGQHDGYTF | few | TRBJ1-2 | 14 | TRBD1 | TRBV2
TGTGCCAGCAGTACAAGAACGACCCAGTACTTC | CASSTRTTQYF | few | TRBJ2-5 | 11 | . | TRBV6-5
TGCGCCAGCAGTCCCGATTGGACGGACTACGAGCAGTACTTC | CASSPDWTDYEQYF | once | TRBJ2-7 | 14 | . | TRBV23-1
TGTGCCAGCAGTGTAACAGGGGGCTTCTCGGGAGGCTACACCTTC | CASSVTGGFSGGYTF | . | TRBJ1-2 | 15 | TRBD1 | TRBV2
TGTGCCAGCAGCGGGGGAGCACTAGCGCTTTACAATGAGCAGTTCTTC | CASSGGALALYNEQFF | . | TRBJ2-1 | 16 | TRBD2 | TRBV9
TGTGCCAGCAGCGTAGGAGGGGCTGCCACCGGGGAGCTGTTTTTT | CASSVGGAATGELFF | . | TRBJ2-2 | 15 | . | TRBV9
TGCGCCAGCAGCCAAGAGGGACGGTGGGCAGGGGGAGAGACCCAGTACTTC | CASSQEGRWAGGETQYF | few | TRBJ2-5 | 17 | TRBD1 | TRBV4-1
TGTGCCACCAGCAGAGATGCGGGAGCGGGAGAACGAAACGAGCAGTACTTC | CATSRDAGAGERNEQYF | . | TRBJ2-7 | 17 | TRBD2 | TRBV15
TGTGCCATCAGTGAGTCGGCGGGAGGAACCTACGAGCAGTACTTC | CAISESAGGTYEQYF | . | TRBJ2-7 | 15 | TRBD2 | TRBV10-3
TGCAGCGGGATCCTGAACACTGAAGCTTTCTTT | CSGILNTEAFF | . | TRBJ1-1 | 11 | . | TRBV29-1
TGCAGCGTTGCTGGACTGGAGCCCTACGAGCAGTACTTC | CSVAGLEPYEQYF | . | TRBJ2-7 | 13 | . | TRBV29-1